The next 24 T cell receptor beta chains were all read from a single sample in a study of blood T cell repertoires in COVID-19. Assay used: immunoSEQ multiplex PCR; TCRdb lists only in-frame clones, some missing. The table lists roughly 250,000 clones, under 90% of them singletons, with around 7.8% in the top ten. Sequenced sample: peripheral blood. The source of these receptors is a human donor in a cohort sampled during active COVID-19.

The chain joins TRBV3-1 (or the pseudogene TRBV3-2) to TRBJ2-3; D is unclear. The V gene's germline CDR1 is LGHDT and CDR2 YNNKEL (reference sequence). V dropped 0 bases and J dropped 6 bases, with 13 bases sitting between them. The length of the CDR3 is 15 residues. CDR3 sequence (DNA): TGTGCCAGCAGCCAAGATCCAGGTACTCGGGATACGCAGTATTTT. Amino acids: CASSQDPGTRDTQYF.

This clone was observed a single time. The V call is TRBV11-3, the J call TRBJ1-4, with TRBD1 matching 8 bases. Per germline, CDR1 SGHNT and CDR2 YENEEA. The V segment lost 0 bases and the J segment 14 bases; nucleotides outside the gene matches: 11. The CDR3 is 15 amino acids. The chain's CDR3 is CASSLDRDRFISLFF. DNA of the CDR3: TGTGCCAGCAGCTTAGACCGGGACAGGTTCATCAGTCTGTTTTTT.

The V call is TRBV4-3, the J call TRBJ1-4; D not certain. V lost 0 bases, J lost 4 bases, and 9 bases lay in between. Germline V gene sequence: CDR1 LGHNA, CDR2 YSLEER. CDR3 length equals 15 residues. The CDR3 reads CASSQDPGNNEKLFF. The CDR3 DNA follows: TGCGCCAGCAGCCAAGATCCGGGGAATAATGAAAAACTGTTTTTT.

The rearrangement uses TRBV2 and TRBJ2-5; D gene uncertain. Germline loops: CDR1 SNHLY, CDR2 FYNNEI. CDR3 length: 13 residues. Trimming pared 8 bases from V and 3 bases from J, leaving 13 bases between. Here the CDR3 reads CASQPGIKETQYF. CDR3 nucleotide sequence: TGTGCCAGCCAGCCAGGCATAAAAGAGACCCAGTACTTC.

The chain carries TRBV5-1 and TRBJ2-7, with D maybe TRBD1 (6 bases). Germline V gene data show CDR1 as SGHRS and CDR2 as YFSETQ. The CDR3 length is 13 residues. With 2 bases removed from V and 5 bases from J, the gap between germline ends came to 11 bases. The CDR3 sequence is CASSFTGTDEQYF. The CDR3 DNA sequence: TGCGCCAGCAGCTTTACAGGGACGGACGAGCAGTACTTC.

CDR3 amino acids: CASSLGAWTDTGELFF. The CDR3 coding sequence is TGTGCCAGCAGCTTAGGGGCTTGGACAGACACCGGGGAGCTGTTTTTT. The chain is built from TRBV11-3 and TRBJ2-2; possibly TRBD1 for D (6 bases). Between the trimmed V and J ends, which lost 1 base and 3 bases, there was a span of 12 bases. Germline V gene lookup returns CDR1 SGHNT and CDR2 YENEEA. The CDR3 extends over 16 amino acids.

The gene calls are TRBV6-5 and TRBJ2-5, with 9 nucleotides matching TRBD2. CDR3 size: 15 residues. V was pared by 2 bases and J by 5 bases, with 6 bases of the junction left unmatched. Germline V gives CDR1 MNHEY, CDR2 SVGAGI. The CDR3 loop reads CASSYGGGAGETQYF. CDR3 DNA: TGTGCCAGCAGTTACGGCGGGGGGGCGGGTGAGACCCAGTACTTC.

This rearrangement joins TRBV19 to TRBJ1-2; D may be TRBD1 (5 bases). V lost 6 bases and J lost 7, with 18 bases in between. The CDR3 totals 14 residues. Germline loops: CDR1 LNHDA, CDR2 SQIVND (reference sequence). CDR3 coding DNA: TGTGCCAGTAGAGTTGGAAGGGGCGTTTTTGGCTACACCTTC. It codes for CASRVGRGVFGYTF.

This chain links TRBV7-2 with TRBJ1-2; TRBD1 is a possible D gene (5 bases). The germline gives CDR1 SGHTA, CDR2 FQGNSA. The CDR3 loop spans 14 amino acids. The germline V and J ends were trimmed by 5 bases and 4 bases, with 14 bases remaining between them. For the CDR3, the DNA is TGTGCCAGCAGCCGGCGGGGGGATCCCTATGGCTACACCTTC. Its protein product is CASSRRGDPYGYTF.

Regarding this clone: Relative to the germline gene, one junction end is altered; a read error may explain this. V and J are TRBV12-5 and TRBJ1-1; TRBD1 agrees at 9 bases. Germline V gene sequence: CDR1 LGHNT, CDR2 FRNRAP. The CDR3 is made up of 15 amino acids. The CDR3: CASGTGTGTNIEAFF. The CDR3 DNA is TGTGCTAGTGGCACCGGGACAGGGACTAACATTGAAGCTTTCTTT.

The chain couples TRBV6-5 to TRBJ2-7, with 7 bases aligning to TRBD1. Germline V CDR1 and CDR2: MNHEY, SVGAGI. The V segment lost 7 bases and the J segment 6 bases; nucleotides outside the gene matches: 15. CDR3 length: 15 residues. This CDR3 reads CASTFDRQGRSEQYF. Here the CDR3 DNA reads TGTGCCAGCACCTTCGACCGACAGGGACGTAGCGAGCAGTACTTC.

A few counts support this clone. The chain has TRBV5-5 and TRBJ1-2; 9 nucleotides line up with TRBD1. The CDR3 has 15 amino acids. The germline V gene encodes CDR1 SGHKS and CDR2 YYEKEE (reference sequence). The trim removed 0 bases at V and 8 bases at J, leaving 8 bases unmatched. CDR3 sequence reads: CASSLGGQGPEGYTF. CDR3 sequence (DNA): TGTGCCAGCAGCTTGGGGGGACAGGGTCCGGAGGGCTACACCTTC.

Remarks on this clone: The same CDR3 is also encoded by other DNA sequences in this sample. The chain uses TRBV2 and TRBJ2-1; 14 positions agree with TRBD2. There are 14 residues in the CDR3. The germline gives CDR1 SNHLY, CDR2 FYNNEI. Unmatched junction bases numbered 0, after V lost 4 bases and J lost 7 bases. The CDR3: CASSGTSGRNEQFF. The CDR3 coding sequence is TGTGCCAGCAGTGGGACTAGCGGGAGGAATGAGCAGTTCTTC.

The rearrangement links TRBV5-6 to TRBJ1-2, with a weak D call TRBD1 (5 bases). The CDR3 loop spans 15 amino acids. Germline CDR1 SGHDT, CDR2 YYEEEE. Between the trimmed V and J ends, which lost 5 bases and 8 bases, there was a span of 22 bases. CDR3 sequence reads: CASRSNTGAGSGYTF. CDR3 bases: TGTGCCAGCAGAAGTAATACAGGAGCTGGCTCGGGCTACACCTTC.

This clone was counted between two and nine times. V and J are TRBV12-3 or TRBV12-4 and TRBJ1-5; D is unclear. The CDR3 covers 11 residues. V lost 2 bases to trimming and J lost 7 bases, with 3 bases between them. In DNA, the CDR3 is TGTGCCAGCAGTTTATCGCAGCCCCAGCATTTT. This codes for CASSLSQPQHF.

The J gene is TRBJ1-6, the V gene TRBV5-1, with 9 bases aligning to TRBD1. The CDR3 loop spans 15 amino acids. The trim removed 2 bases at V and 7 bases at J, leaving 4 bases unmatched. From germline, CDR1 is SGHRS and CDR2 YFSETQ. The CDR3 here is CASSFGGTGNSPLHF. The CDR3 DNA is TGCGCCAGCAGCTTTGGCGGGACAGGGAATTCACCCCTCCACTTT.

V usage is TRBV4-1 and J usage is TRBJ1-5; tentatively, D is TRBD1 (6 bases). Trimming left V 3 bases short and J 2 bases short, with 14 bases between. The CDR3 spans 16 residues. The germline V gene encodes CDR1 MGHRA and CDR2 YSYEKL. The CDR3 region has the DNA TGCGCCAGCAGCCAGGACGAGGACAGAGGCAATCAGCCCCAGCATTTT. This codes for CASSQDEDRGNQPQHF.

The chain carries TRBV7-3 and TRBJ2-6, with a tentative D call TRBD1 (5 bases). Trimming cost V 4 bases and J 0 bases, with 13 bases left between them. CDR3 size: 17 residues. Looked up from germline, CDR1 is SGHTA and CDR2 is FQGTGA. CDR3 sequence: CASSSVTVSSGANVLTF. The CDR3 nucleotides are TGTGCCAGCAGCTCGGTGACAGTTTCCTCTGGGGCCAACGTCCTGACTTTC.

The V gene is TRBV19, the J gene TRBJ1-3, with TRBD1 identical over 8 bases. Germline V gene data show CDR1 as LNHDA and CDR2 as SQIVND (reference sequence). The CDR3 extends over 15 amino acids. J lost 0 bases, V lost 6 bases, and 4 bases had no gene match. CDR3 protein: CASSPTGGSGNTIYF. The DNA of the CDR3 is TGTGCCAGTAGCCCCACAGGGGGCTCTGGAAACACCATATATTTT.

This chain joins TRBV3-1 (or the pseudogene TRBV3-2) and TRBJ1-2; D uncertain. V was clipped by 2 bases and J by 2 bases, with 6 bases between them. Germline V gene data show CDR1 as LGHDT and CDR2 as YNNKEL (reference sequence). The CDR3 loop spans 13 amino acids. The CDR3 sequence: CASSQTSNYGYTF. The CDR3 nucleotides are TGTGCCAGCAGCCAAACTTCGAACTATGGCTACACCTTC.

This clone was seen only a few times. V usage is TRBV28 and J usage is TRBJ1-5; 11 nucleotides match TRBD1. There are 15 residues in the CDR3. The germline V gene has CDR1 MDHEN and CDR2 SYDVKM. The V gene end was trimmed by 3 bases and the J gene end by 6 bases; junction bases not matched to a gene: 4. In DNA form, the CDR3 reads TGTGCCAGCAGTTTTCGGACAGGGGGCTCTCAGCCCCAGCATTTT. Protein: CASSFRTGGSQPQHF. Drawing the rest from reference TRBV28 and TRBJ1-5, the complete variable domain is DVKVTQSSRYLVKRTGEKVFLECVQDMDHENMFWYRQDPGLGLRLIYFSYDVKMKEKGDIPEGYSVSREKKERFSLILESASTNQTSMYLCASSFRTGGSQPQHFGDGTRLSIL.

V is TRBV5-1 and J is TRBJ2-1; D might be TRBD2 (5 bases). The ends were cut back, 0 bases at V and 7 bases at J, with 14 bases in the middle. CDR3 length: 15 amino acids. CDR1 and CDR2 from the germline V gene are SGHRS and YFSETQ. The CDR3 loop reads CASSLGLLARNEQFF. CDR3 coding DNA: TGCGCCAGCAGCTTGGGGTTATTAGCGCGAAATGAGCAGTTCTTC.

The rearrangement uses TRBV6-5 and TRBJ1-6; D gene uncertain. Trimming removed 5 bases from V and 6 bases from J, with 8 bases in between. Germline V gene data show CDR1 as MNHEY and CDR2 as SVGAGI. The CDR3 sequence is 13 residues long. CDR3: CASSPVANSPLHF. CDR3 DNA: TGTGCCAGCAGTCCAGTAGCTAATTCACCCCTCCACTTT.

The chain links TRBV6-5 to TRBJ2-7; TRBD2 aligns across 8 bases. V lost 0 bases and J lost 2; bases outside the gene matches: 3. Germline CDR1 is MNHEY and CDR2 is SVGAGI. CDR3 length: 15 amino acids. In nucleotides, the CDR3 is TGTGCCAGCAGTTACTCAGCGGGGGACACCTACGAGCAGTACTTC. It encodes CASSYSAGDTYEQYF.